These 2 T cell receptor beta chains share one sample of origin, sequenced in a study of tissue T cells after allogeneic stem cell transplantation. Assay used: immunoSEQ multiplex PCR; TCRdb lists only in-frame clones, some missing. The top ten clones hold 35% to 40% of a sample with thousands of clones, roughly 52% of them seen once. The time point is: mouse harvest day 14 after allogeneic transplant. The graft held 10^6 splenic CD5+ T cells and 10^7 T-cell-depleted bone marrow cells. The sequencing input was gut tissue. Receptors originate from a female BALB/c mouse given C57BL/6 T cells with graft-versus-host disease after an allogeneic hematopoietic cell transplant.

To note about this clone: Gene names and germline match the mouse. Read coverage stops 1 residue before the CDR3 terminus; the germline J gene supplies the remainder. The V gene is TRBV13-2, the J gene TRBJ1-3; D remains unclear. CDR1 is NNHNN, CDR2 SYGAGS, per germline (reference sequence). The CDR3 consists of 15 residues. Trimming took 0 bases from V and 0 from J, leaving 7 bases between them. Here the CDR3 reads CASGDAGISGNTLYF. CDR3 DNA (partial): TGTGCCAGCGGTGATGCAGGCATTTCTGGAAATACGCTCTAT.

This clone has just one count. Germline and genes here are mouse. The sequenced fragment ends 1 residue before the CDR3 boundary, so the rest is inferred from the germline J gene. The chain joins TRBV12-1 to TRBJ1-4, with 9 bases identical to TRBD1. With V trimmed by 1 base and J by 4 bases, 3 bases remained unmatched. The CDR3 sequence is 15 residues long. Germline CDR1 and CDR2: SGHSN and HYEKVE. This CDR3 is CASSLGQGGNERLFF. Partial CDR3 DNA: TGTGCCAGCTCTCTGGGACAGGGTGGCAACGAAAGATTATTT.